The 25 T cell receptor beta chains in this list originate from one sample, sequenced in a study of blood T cells in healthy people across ages. The second PCR ran about 6 to 11 cycles with a sample-barcoded 5' primer and J-beta primers. TCRdb re-analysed the 5' RACE reads in MiXCR, keeping a single row per CDR3 protein. Of approximately 350,000 distinct CDR3 sequences in the sample, roughly half were seen once. Sequenced sample: blood. Source of these receptors: a man aged 60 to 69 in good health.

The gene calls are TRBV29-1 and TRBJ2-3, with D perhaps given as TRBD1 or TRBD2 (5 bases each). There are 15 residues in the CDR3. Per the germline V gene, CDR1 is SQVTM and CDR2 is ANQGSEA. Trimming stripped 0 bases from V and 6 bases from J, with 16 bases between. The CDR3 loop reads CSVEDAGTPSDTQYF. CDR3 bases: TGCAGCGTTGAAGATGCCGGGACCCCCTCGGATACGCAGTATTTT.

This clonotype has only a few counts. CDR3 nucleotide sequence: TGTGCCAGCAGTCCCAAACTAGCGGGAATCTACGAGCAGTACTTC. Encoded protein: CASSPKLAGIYEQYF. The rearrangement uses TRBV28 and TRBJ2-7; 10 nucleotides match TRBD2. With 5 bases clipped from V and 3 bases from J, the junction kept 7 bases outside the gene matches. Per the germline V gene, CDR1 is MDHEN and CDR2 is SYDVKM. This CDR3 comprises 15 residues.

This clonotype was observed a few times. The CDR3 DNA reads as TGTGCCAGCAGCTTAGCAGGGGCGAAAGAGACCCAGTACTTC. Its translation: CASSLAGAKETQYF. The chain recombines TRBV7-2 with TRBJ2-5; D may be TRBD1 (5 bases). The CDR3 covers 14 residues. Trimming took off 0 bases at V and 3 bases at J, with 8 bases between the two ends. Per the germline V gene, CDR1 is SGHTA and CDR2 is FQGNSA.

The rearrangement joins TRBV28 to TRBJ2-4; unclear D gene. The CDR3 totals 14 residues. Germline CDR1 reads MDHEN; CDR2 reads SYDVKM. V was trimmed by 0 bases and J by 7 bases, leaving 10 bases between them. The CDR3 spells CASSLWGTVNIQYF. The CDR3 DNA reads as TGTGCCAGCAGTTTATGGGGTACGGTGAACATTCAGTACTTC.

The DNA of the CDR3 is TGCAGCGTTGAGACCGGGTTGATAGATACGCAGTATTTT. It is translated as CSVETGLIDTQYF. The genes are TRBV29-1 and TRBJ2-3; D ambiguous. The germline V gene encodes CDR1 SQVTM and CDR2 ANQGSEA. The CDR3 spans 13 residues. V dropped 3 bases and J dropped 5 bases, with 12 bases sitting between them.

In its sample, this clonotype was seen once. This chain connects TRBV6-1 to TRBJ2-4; D is unclear. Near its end, the DNA agrees better with TRBJ2-5, so the J call may be wrong. CDR3 length: 11 residues. CDR1 and CDR2 (germline): MNHNS, SASEGT. The CDR3 DNA is TGTGCCAGCACTCAAGGCGGGACCCAGTACTTC. It yields the protein CASTQGGTQYF.

This chain joins TRBV2 and TRBJ2-4; possible D gene TRBD1, 6 bases. The J call is uncertain, as TRBJ2-7 better fits the DNA end. Germline V gene sequence: CDR1 SNHLY, CDR2 FYNNEI. The CDR3 has 14 residues. The CDR3 nucleotides are TGTGCCAGCAGTGATAAACAGGGTTTATTCGAGCAGTACTTC. Translated, it gives CASSDKQGLFEQYF.

The rearrangement uses TRBV9 and TRBJ1-1; TRBD1 might be the D (6 bases). Germline CDR1 reads SGDLS; CDR2 reads YYNGEE. There are 14 residues in the CDR3. The V end lost 0 bases, the J end lost 3 bases, and 9 bases lay between the germline ends. CDR3 DNA: TGTGCCAGCAGCGTAGGGGGGCGAGACACTGAAGCTTTCTTT. Translating it yields CASSVGGRDTEAFF.

The chain recombines TRBV5-1 with TRBJ1-2, with a weak D call TRBD1 (5 bases). V lost 4 bases to trimming and J lost 6 bases, with 10 bases between them. The V gene's germline CDR1 is SGHRS and CDR2 YFSETQ. This CDR3 is built from 12 residues. CDR3 residues: CASSPDIDGYTF. CDR3 bases: TGCGCCAGCAGCCCGGACATTGATGGCTACACCTTC. Complete variable domain (other parts from reference TRBV5-1 and TRBJ1-2): KAGVTQTPRYLIKTRGQQVTLSCSPISGHRSVSWYQQTPGQGLQFLFEYFSETQRNKGNFPGRFSGRQFSNSRSEMNVSTLELGDSALYLCASSPDIDGYTFGSGTRLTVV.

This rearrangement joins TRBV25-1 to TRBJ1-2; D not certain. The germline gives CDR1 MGHDK, CDR2 SYGVNS. CDR3 length: 14 amino acids. Trimming pared 4 bases from V and 5 bases from J, leaving 14 bases between. This CDR3 reads CASSGAGRGYGYTF. In nucleotides, the CDR3 is TGTGCCAGCAGTGGGGCAGGCCGGGGATATGGCTACACCTTC.

This clonotype was counted between two and nine times. V usage is TRBV7-2 and J usage is TRBJ2-1; D is perhaps TRBD2 (5 bases). Germline lookup yields CDR1 SGHTA and CDR2 FQGNSA. V dropped 1 base and J dropped 9 bases, with 13 bases sitting between them. The CDR3 contains 14 residues. The CDR3 protein is CASSLEAGRGEQFF. The CDR3 DNA reads TGTGCCAGCAGCTTAGAGGCCGGCCGGGGTGAGCAGTTCTTC.

The chain carries TRBV14 and TRBJ2-1, with 8 bases fitting TRBD2. Germline V gives CDR1 SGHDN, CDR2 FVKESK. The CDR3 has 15 residues. V lost 4 bases, J lost 3 bases, and 5 bases stayed unmatched. CDR3 sequence: CASSPPGTSYNEQFF. For the CDR3, the DNA is TGTGCCAGCAGCCCGCCCGGGACTAGCTACAATGAGCAGTTCTTC.

The chain carries TRBV7-8 and TRBJ1-5; the D gene is possibly TRBD1 (5 bases). The V end was cut by 5 bases, the J end by 4 bases, with 18 bases between. The CDR3 covers 16 residues. Germline assignment: CDR1 SGHVS and CDR2 FQNEAQ. DNA for the CDR3: TGTGCCAGCAGCCCTCAGCCAGGGTCCGTTAATCAGCCCCAGCATTTT. Its translation is CASSPQPGSVNQPQHF.

V is TRBV7-2 and J is TRBJ1-2; 9 bases line up with TRBD1. Germline assignment: CDR1 SGHTA and CDR2 FQGNSA. J lost 3 bases, V lost 2 bases, and 4 bases had no gene match. The CDR3 loop spans 15 amino acids. The DNA for the CDR3 is TGTGCCAGCAGCTTAAGGGACAGGGTCTACTATGGCTACACCTTC. Its translation is CASSLRDRVYYGYTF.

This clonotype was recorded a few times. CDR3 amino acids: CASSRTSLTYEQYF. DNA of the CDR3: TGTGCCAGCAGTCGGACTAGCCTAACGTACGAGCAGTACTTC. The chain uses TRBV7-2 and TRBJ2-5; 8 positions agree with TRBD2. The DNA end favors TRBJ2-7, so the J call may be wrong. This CDR3 region has 14 residues. Germline V gene lookup returns CDR1 SGHTA and CDR2 FQGNSA.

This clonotype has more than one count but fewer than ten. The chain has TRBV14 and TRBJ2-7; D is unresolved. With the DNA end fitting TRBJ2-5 better, the J assignment may be wrong. This CDR3 contains 14 residues. The germline V gene encodes CDR1 SGHDN and CDR2 FVKESK. CDR3 sequence reads: CASSQDLGRETQYF. CDR3 coding DNA: TGTGCCAGCAGCCAAGATCTTGGTCGGGAGACCCAGTACTTC.

The rearrangement uses TRBV3-1 and TRBJ2-4, with a weak D call TRBD2 (6 bases). This CDR3 comprises 17 residues. V lost 0 bases to trimming and J lost 8 bases, with 20 bases between them. Germline lookup yields CDR1 LGHDT and CDR2 YNNKEL (reference sequence). The CDR3 sequence is CASSQDLRDLPGDIQYF. DNA for the CDR3: TGTGCCAGCAGCCAAGACCTGAGGGACTTGCCGGGGGACATTCAGTACTTC. The full variable domain, completed using reference TRBV3-1 and TRBJ2-4, is DTAVSQTPKYLVTQMGNDKSIKCEQNLGHDTMYWYKQDSKKFLKIMFSYNNKELIINETVPNRFSPKSPDKAHLNLHINSLELGDSAVYFCASSQDLRDLPGDIQYFGAGTRLSVL.

This clonotype was picked up a small number of times. J is TRBJ1-2 and V is TRBV5-1, with D perhaps matching TRBD1 (6 bases). The germline V gene encodes CDR1 SGHRS and CDR2 YFSETQ. The CDR3 runs 13 residues. Trimming removed 5 bases at V and 5 bases at J, with 13 bases between. The CDR3, as DNA: TGCGCCAGCAGGCGTCCGGACAGTTATGGCTACACCTTC. It specifies CASRRPDSYGYTF.

This clonotype was counted only a few times. The chain joins TRBV7-2 to TRBJ2-6; D remains ambiguous. Trimming cost V 5 bases and J 0 bases, with 8 bases left between them. This CDR3 region has 15 residues. CDR1 SGHTA and CDR2 FQGNSA come from the germline V gene. DNA for the CDR3: TGTGCCAGCAGCAGAATCCCCTCTGGGGCCAACGTCCTGACTTTC. It specifies CASSRIPSGANVLTF. The full variable domain, with the rest looked up from reference TRBV7-2 and TRBJ2-6, is GAGVSQSPSNKVTEKGKDVELRCDPISGHTALYWYRQSLGQGLEFLIYFQGNSAPDKSGLPSDRFSAERTGGSVSTLTIQRTQQEDSAVYLCASSRIPSGANVLTFGAGSRLTVL.

In its sample, this clonotype was seen many times. This rearrangement joins TRBV12-5 to TRBJ2-5; the D gene is possibly TRBD1 (6 bases). The germline CDR1 and CDR2 sequences are LGHNT and FRNRAP. Trimming removed 7 bases at V and 9 bases at J, with 21 bases between. This CDR3 comprises 14 residues. CDR3 region: CASATAVLSGAQYF. CDR3 bases: TGTGCTAGTGCTACAGCGGTCCTCTCAGGGGCCCAGTACTTC.

This chain connects TRBV4-3 to TRBJ2-2, with D perhaps TRBD1 (6 bases). V lost 4 bases to trimming and J lost 7 bases, with 16 bases between them. Per the germline V gene, CDR1 is LGHNA and CDR2 is YSLEER. This CDR3 contains 15 residues. CDR3 sequence (DNA): TGCGCCAGCAGCCGACCTAGGGGGATGGGCGGGGAGCTGTTTTTT. Translation gives CASSRPRGMGGELFF.

The chain employs TRBV2 and TRBJ2-1; 13 bases are a match to TRBD2. The CDR3 sequence is 15 residues long. The germline V gene encodes CDR1 SNHLY and CDR2 FYNNEI. The V and J ends lost 7 bases and 8 bases, in that order; junction bases with no gene match: 8. CDR3 region: CASKTSGRTSDEQFF. In nucleotides, the CDR3 is TGTGCCAGCAAGACTAGCGGGAGGACAAGCGATGAGCAGTTCTTC. Full variable domain (missing parts from reference TRBV2 and TRBJ2-1): EPEVTQTPSHQVTQMGQEVILRCVPISNHLYFYWYRQILGQKVEFLVSFYNNEISEKSEIFDDQFSVERPDGSNFTLKIRSTKLEDSAMYFCASKTSGRTSDEQFFGPGTRLTVL.

Only a few counts were recorded for this clonotype. The chain combines TRBV5-1 with TRBJ2-3, with D possibly TRBD1 on 6 matching bases. The CDR3 covers 14 residues. CDR1 is SGHRS and CDR2 is YFSETQ in the germline V gene. V dropped 7 bases and J dropped 2 bases, with 14 bases sitting between them. The CDR3 loop is CASEPTGPTDTQYF. The CDR3, as DNA: TGCGCCAGCGAACCAACAGGGCCCACAGATACGCAGTATTTT.

The chain couples TRBV6-2 or TRBV6-3 to TRBJ2-1; a possible D gene is TRBD2 (7 bases). From germline, CDR1 is MNHEY and CDR2 SVGEGT. V was shortened by 7 bases and J by 7 bases, with 23 bases between the two germline ends. The CDR3 contains 16 residues. In DNA form, the CDR3 reads TGTGCCAGCACCAGACCGGTGGGGGGGCGCCGTAATGAGCAGTTCTTC. This translates into CASTRPVGGRRNEQFF.

This sequence joins TRBV7-2 and TRBJ2-7; D remains ambiguous. The germline V and J ends were trimmed by 5 bases and 3 bases, with 11 bases remaining between them. This CDR3 contains 13 residues. Germline V CDR1 and CDR2: SGHTA, FQGNSA. The CDR3 loop is CASSLARFYEQYF. In nucleotides, the CDR3 is TGTGCCAGCAGCCTCGCCCGCTTCTACGAGCAGTACTTC.